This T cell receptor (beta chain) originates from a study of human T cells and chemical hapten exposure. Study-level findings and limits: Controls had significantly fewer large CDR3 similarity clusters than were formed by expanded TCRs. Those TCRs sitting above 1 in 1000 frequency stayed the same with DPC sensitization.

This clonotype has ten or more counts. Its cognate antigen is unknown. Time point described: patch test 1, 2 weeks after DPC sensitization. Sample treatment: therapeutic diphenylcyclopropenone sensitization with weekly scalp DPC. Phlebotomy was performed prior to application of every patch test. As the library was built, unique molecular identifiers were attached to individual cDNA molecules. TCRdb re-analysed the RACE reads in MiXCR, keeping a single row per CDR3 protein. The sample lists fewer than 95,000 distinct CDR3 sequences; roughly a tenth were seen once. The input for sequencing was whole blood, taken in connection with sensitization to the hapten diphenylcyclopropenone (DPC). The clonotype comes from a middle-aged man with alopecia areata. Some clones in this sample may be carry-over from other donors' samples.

Here the CDR3 reads CASSASGGGIQETQYF. Written as DNA, the CDR3 is TGCGCCAGCTCAGCTTCCGGGGGAGGCATCCAAGAGACCCAGTACTTC. V is TRBV5-1 and J is TRBJ2-5; D is perhaps TRBD2 (6 bases). CDR1 and CDR2 from the germline V gene are SGHRS and YFSETQ. The V end was cut by 7 bases, the J end by 1 base, with 20 bases between. The CDR3 is made up of 16 amino acids.